Presented here are 5 T cell receptor beta chains from one specimen sequenced in a study of blood T cells in healthy people across ages. The use of a sample-barcoded 5' primer and a J-beta primer mix characterized a second PCR of roughly 6 to 11 cycles. TCRdb fed the 5' RACE reads into MiXCR, producing one record per CDR3 protein. The sample includes some 750,000 distinct CDR3 sequences, 20% to 25% of them seen just once. The sequenced sample was blood. Receptors originate from a man between 65 and 85 years old in good health.

This clonotype was counted at least ten times. V and J are TRBV5-6 and TRBJ2-7, with 8 bases fitting TRBD1. The CDR3 length is 15 residues. Trimming removed 0 bases from V and 3 bases from J; junction bases left unmatched: 5. In germline, CDR1 is SGHDT, CDR2 YYEEEE. The CDR3 region has the DNA TGTGCCAGCAGCTTGGCCCCGGGACAGGACTACGAGCAGTACTTC. This gives the protein CASSLAPGQDYEQYF. Variable domain in full (rest from reference TRBV5-6 and TRBJ2-7): DAGVTQSPTHLIKTRGQQVTLRCSPKSGHDTVSWYQQALGQGPQFIFQYYEEEERQRGNFPDRFSGHQFPNYSSELNVNALLLGDSALYLCASSLAPGQDYEQYFGPGTRLTVT.

V gene TRBV7-7 combines with J gene TRBJ2-1, with D perhaps matching TRBD1 (6 bases). The CDR3 spans 14 residues. Germline V gene data show CDR1 as SSHAT and CDR2 as FNYEAQ (reference sequence). With 4 bases removed from V and 5 bases from J, the gap between germline ends came to 12 bases. The CDR3 is CASSSSGTNNEQFF. The CDR3 nucleotides are TGTGCCAGCAGCTCTTCGGGGACAAACAATGAGCAGTTCTTC.

The chain has TRBV7-8 and TRBJ2-1, with 13 nucleotides matching TRBD2. V lost 5 bases to trimming and J lost 10 bases; unmatched junction nucleotides: 5. Germline V lookup: CDR1 SGHVS, CDR2 FQNEAQ. The CDR3 is 14 amino acids. The CDR3 sequence: CASSRGLAGEEQFF. In DNA, the CDR3 is TGTGCCAGCAGCCGCGGACTAGCGGGGGAAGAGCAGTTCTTC.

This clonotype came up a few times. V is TRBV19 and J is TRBJ2-5; D is possibly TRBD1 (5 bases). CDR3 length equals 13 residues. Germline CDR1 LNHDA, CDR2 SQIVND (reference sequence). The germline V and J ends were trimmed by 3 bases and 3 bases, with 8 bases remaining between them. CDR3 amino acids: CASSISREETQYF. In nucleotides, the CDR3 is TGTGCCAGTAGTATCAGCAGGGAAGAGACCCAGTACTTC.

This chain joins TRBV12-3 or TRBV12-4 and TRBJ1-3; 8 bases agree with TRBD1. With V trimmed by 5 bases and J by 5 bases, 5 bases remained unmatched. The CDR3 loop spans 14 amino acids. The CDR3 DNA reads as TGTGCCAGCAGTCCCGGACAGGGCCGAAACACCATATATTTT. It encodes CASSPGQGRNTIYF.